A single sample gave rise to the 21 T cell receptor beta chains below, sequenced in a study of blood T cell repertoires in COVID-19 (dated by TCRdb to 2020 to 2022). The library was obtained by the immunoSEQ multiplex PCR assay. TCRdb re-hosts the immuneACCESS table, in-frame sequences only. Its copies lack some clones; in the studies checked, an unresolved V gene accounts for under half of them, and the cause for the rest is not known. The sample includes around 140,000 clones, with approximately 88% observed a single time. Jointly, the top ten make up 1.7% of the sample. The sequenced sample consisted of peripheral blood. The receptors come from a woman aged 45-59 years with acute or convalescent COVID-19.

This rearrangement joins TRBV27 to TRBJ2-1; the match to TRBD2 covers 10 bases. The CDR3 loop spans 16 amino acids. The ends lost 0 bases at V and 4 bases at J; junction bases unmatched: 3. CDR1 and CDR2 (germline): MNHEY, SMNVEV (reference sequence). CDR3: CASSLSGTSVYNEQFF. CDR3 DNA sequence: TGTGCCAGCAGTTTATCGGGGACTAGCGTATACAATGAGCAGTTCTTC.

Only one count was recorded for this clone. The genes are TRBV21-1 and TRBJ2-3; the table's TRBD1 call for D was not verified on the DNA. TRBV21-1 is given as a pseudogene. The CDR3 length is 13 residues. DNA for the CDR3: TGTGCCAGCAGCAAAAAGGGGCCCAATACGCAGTATTTT. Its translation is CASSKKGPNTQYF.

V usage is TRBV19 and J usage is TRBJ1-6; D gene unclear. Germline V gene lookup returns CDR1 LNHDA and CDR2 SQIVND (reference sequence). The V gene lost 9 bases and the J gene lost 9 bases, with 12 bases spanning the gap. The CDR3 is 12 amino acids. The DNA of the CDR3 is TGTGCCAGCGGACTACCACGTTCACCCCTCCACTTT. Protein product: CASGLPRSPLHF. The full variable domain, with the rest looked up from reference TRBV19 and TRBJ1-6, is DGGITQSPKYLFRKEGQNVTLSCEQNLNHDAMYWYRQDPGQGLRLIYYSQIVNDFQKGDIAEGYSVSREKKESFPLTVTSAQKNPTAFYLCASGLPRSPLHFGNGTRLTVT.

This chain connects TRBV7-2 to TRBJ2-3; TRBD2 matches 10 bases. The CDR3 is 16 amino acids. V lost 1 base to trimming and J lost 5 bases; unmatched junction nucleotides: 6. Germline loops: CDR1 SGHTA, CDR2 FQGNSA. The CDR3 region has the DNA TGTGCCAGCAGCTTAGGCCAGCGGGGGGGCGGAGATACGCAGTATTTT. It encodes CASSLGQRGGGDTQYF.

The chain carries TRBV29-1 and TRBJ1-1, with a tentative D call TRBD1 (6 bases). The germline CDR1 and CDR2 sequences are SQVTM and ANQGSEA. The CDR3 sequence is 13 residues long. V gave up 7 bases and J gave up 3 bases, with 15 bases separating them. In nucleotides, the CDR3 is TGCAGCGGCCAAACGGGGGGCCACACTGAAGCTTTCTTT. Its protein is CSGQTGGHTEAFF.

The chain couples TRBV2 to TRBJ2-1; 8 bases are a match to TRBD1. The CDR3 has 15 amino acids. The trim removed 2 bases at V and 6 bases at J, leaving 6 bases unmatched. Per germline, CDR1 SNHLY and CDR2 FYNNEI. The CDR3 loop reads CASSESRGQFNEQFF. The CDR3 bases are TGTGCCAGCAGTGAAAGCAGGGGGCAGTTCAATGAGCAGTTCTTC. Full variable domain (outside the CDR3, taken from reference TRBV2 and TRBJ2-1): EPEVTQTPSHQVTQMGQEVILRCVPISNHLYFYWYRQILGQKVEFLVSFYNNEISEKSEIFDDQFSVERPDGSNFTLKIRSTKLEDSAMYFCASSESRGQFNEQFFGPGTRLTVL.

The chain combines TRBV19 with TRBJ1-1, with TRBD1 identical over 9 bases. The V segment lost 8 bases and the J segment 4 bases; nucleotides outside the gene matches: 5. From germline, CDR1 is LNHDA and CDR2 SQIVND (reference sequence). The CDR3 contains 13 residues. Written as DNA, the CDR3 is TGTGCCAGTTACAGGGGGCAGGGCACTGAAGCTTTCTTT. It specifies CASYRGQGTEAFF.

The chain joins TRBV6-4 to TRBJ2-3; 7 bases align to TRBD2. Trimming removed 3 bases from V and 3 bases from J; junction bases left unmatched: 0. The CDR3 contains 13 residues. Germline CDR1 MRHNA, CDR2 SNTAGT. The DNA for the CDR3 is TGTGCCAGCAGTGAGCGGGAGACAGATACGCAGTATTTT. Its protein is CASSERETDTQYF.

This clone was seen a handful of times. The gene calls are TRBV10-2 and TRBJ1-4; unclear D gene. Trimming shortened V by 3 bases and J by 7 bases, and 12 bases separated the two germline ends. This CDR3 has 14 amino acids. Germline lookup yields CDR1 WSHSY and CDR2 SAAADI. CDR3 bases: TGCGCCAGCAGTGAAGGCGGATTAGGTGAAAAACTGTTTTTT. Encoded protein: CASSEGGLGEKLFF.

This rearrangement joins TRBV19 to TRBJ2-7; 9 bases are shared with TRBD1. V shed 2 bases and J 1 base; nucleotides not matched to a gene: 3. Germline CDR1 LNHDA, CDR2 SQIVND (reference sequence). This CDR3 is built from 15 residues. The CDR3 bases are TGTGCCAGTAGTATATCCGGGACAGGGTCCTACGAGCAGTACTTC. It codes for CASSISGTGSYEQYF.

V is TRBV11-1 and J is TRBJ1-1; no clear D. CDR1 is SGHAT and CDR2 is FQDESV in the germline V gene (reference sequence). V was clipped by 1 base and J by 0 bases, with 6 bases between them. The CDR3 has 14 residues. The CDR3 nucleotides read TGTGCCAGCAGCTTAGACAGTGTGAACACTGAAGCTTTCTTT. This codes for CASSLDSVNTEAFF. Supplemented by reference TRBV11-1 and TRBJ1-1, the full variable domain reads EAEVAQSPRYKITEKSQAVAFWCDPISGHATLYWYRQILGQGPELLVQFQDESVVDDSQLPKDRFSAERLKGVDSTLKIQPAELGDSAMYLCASSLDSVNTEAFFGQGTRLTVV.

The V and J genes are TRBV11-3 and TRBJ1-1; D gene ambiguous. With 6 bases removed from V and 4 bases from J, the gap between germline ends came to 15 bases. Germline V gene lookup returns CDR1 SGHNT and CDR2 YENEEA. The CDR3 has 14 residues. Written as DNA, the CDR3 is TGTGCCAGCAGTCGGGGAAGCCCGGGCACTGAAGCTTTCTTT. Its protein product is CASSRGSPGTEAFF.

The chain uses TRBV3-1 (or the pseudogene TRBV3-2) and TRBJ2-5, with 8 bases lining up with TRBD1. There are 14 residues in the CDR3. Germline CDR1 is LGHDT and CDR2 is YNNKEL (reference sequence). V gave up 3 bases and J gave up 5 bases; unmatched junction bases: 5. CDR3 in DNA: TGTGCCAGCAGCCAGACAGGGGCGGGGGAGACCCAGTACTTC. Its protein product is CASSQTGAGETQYF.

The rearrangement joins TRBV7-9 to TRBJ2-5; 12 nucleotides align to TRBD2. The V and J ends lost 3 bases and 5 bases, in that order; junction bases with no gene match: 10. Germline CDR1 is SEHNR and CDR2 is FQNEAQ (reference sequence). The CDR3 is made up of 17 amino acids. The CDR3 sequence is CASSLTSGRDWGETQYF. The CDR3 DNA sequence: TGTGCCAGCAGCTTGACTAGCGGGAGAGATTGGGGGGAGACCCAGTACTTC.

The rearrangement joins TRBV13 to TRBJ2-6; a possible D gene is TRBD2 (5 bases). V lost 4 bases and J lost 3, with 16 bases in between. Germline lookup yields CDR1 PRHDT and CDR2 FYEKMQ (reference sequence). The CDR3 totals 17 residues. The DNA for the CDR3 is TGTGCCAGCAGCTCCTCCCTCGGGGTCAGTGGGGCCAACGTCCTGACTTTC. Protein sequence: CASSSSLGVSGANVLTF.

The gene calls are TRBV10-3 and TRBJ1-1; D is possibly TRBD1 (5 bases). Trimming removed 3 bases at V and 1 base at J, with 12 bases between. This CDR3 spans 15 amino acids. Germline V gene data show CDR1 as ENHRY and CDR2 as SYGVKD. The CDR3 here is CAISDPGRGNTEAFF. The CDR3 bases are TGTGCCATCAGTGACCCGGGGAGGGGGAACACTGAAGCTTTCTTT.

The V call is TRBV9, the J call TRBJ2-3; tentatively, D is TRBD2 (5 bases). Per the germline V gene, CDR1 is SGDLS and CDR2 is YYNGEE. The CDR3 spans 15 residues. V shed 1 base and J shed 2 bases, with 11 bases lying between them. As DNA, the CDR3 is TGTGCCAGCAGCGTACTGAGCGGAGACACAGATACGCAGTATTTT. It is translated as CASSVLSGDTDTQYF.

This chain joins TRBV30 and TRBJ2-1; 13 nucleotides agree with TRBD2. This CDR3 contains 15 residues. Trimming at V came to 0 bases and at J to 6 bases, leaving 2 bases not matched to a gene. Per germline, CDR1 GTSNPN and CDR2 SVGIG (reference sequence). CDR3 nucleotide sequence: TGTGCCTGGAGTGTACTAGCGGGGGGGCTCAATGAGCAGTTCTTC. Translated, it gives CAWSVLAGGLNEQFF.

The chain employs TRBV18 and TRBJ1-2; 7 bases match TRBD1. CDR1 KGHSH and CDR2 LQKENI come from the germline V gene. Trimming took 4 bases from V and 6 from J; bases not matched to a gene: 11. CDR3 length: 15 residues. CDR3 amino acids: CASSLQGTERHGYTF. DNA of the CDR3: TGTGCCAGCTCACTCCAGGGGACAGAAAGACATGGCTACACCTTC.

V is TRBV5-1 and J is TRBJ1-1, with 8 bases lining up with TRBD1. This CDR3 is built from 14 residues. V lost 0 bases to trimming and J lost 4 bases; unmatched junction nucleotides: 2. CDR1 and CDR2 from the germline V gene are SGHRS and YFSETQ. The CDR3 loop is CASSLEDRATEAFF. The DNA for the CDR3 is TGCGCCAGCAGCTTGGAGGACAGGGCCACTGAAGCTTTCTTT.

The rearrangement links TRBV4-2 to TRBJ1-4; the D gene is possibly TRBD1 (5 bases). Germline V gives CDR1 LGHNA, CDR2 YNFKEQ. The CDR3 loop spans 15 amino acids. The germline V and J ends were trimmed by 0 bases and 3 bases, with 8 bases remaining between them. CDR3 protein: CASSQEGAPNEKLFF. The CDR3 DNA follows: TGTGCCAGCAGCCAAGAAGGGGCCCCTAATGAAAAACTGTTTTTT.